The rows below give T cell receptor beta chains drawn from one sample of a study of blood T cells in healthy people across ages. TCRdb ran MiXCR on the 5' RACE reads and lists one entry per CDR3 protein. The sample lists 550,000 to 600,000 distinct CDR3 sequences; around 48% were seen once. Sequenced sample: blood. The source is a man older than 75 in good health. The CDR3 runs from the conserved cysteine through the conserved F or W. D genes are given only for firm matches. Clone size is stated in some rows and not others, as once, few, many or a class when expanded.

clone_size: few
d_call: TRBD1
j_call: TRBJ2-1
v_call: TRBV29-1
cdr3_nt: TGCAGCGTCCAGGGACAGGGGGCAAATGAGCAGTTCTTC
cdr3_aa: CSVQGQGANEQFF

clone_size: NA
d_call: NA
j_call: TRBJ2-2
v_call: TRBV12-3/TRBV12-4
cdr3_nt: TGTGCCAGCAGTTTAGTGGCCAGATCACCCATGGGGGTCGGGGAGCTGTTTTTT
cdr3_aa: CASSLVARSPMGVGELFF

clone_size: NA
d_call: NA
j_call: TRBJ1-1
v_call: TRBV20-1
cdr3_nt: TGCAGTGTCTCGGACAGACCGAACACTGAAGCTTTCTTT
cdr3_aa: CSVSDRPNTEAFF

clone_size: few
d_call: NA
j_call: TRBJ1-2
v_call: TRBV12-3/TRBV12-4
cdr3_nt: TGTGCCAGCAGTTTCCCGGAGGGTATCTATGGCTACACCTTC
cdr3_aa: CASSFPEGIYGYTF

clone_size: NA
d_call: TRBD2
j_call: TRBJ2-3
v_call: TRBV7-2
cdr3_nt: TGTGCCAGCAGCACAAGCGGGAGCTTCACAGATACGCAGTATTTT
cdr3_aa: CASSTSGSFTDTQYF

clone_size: NA
d_call: TRBD1
j_call: TRBJ1-2
v_call: TRBV3-1
cdr3_nt: TGTGCCAGCAGCCCCCGGGACAGGGTGGGTGGCTACACCTTC
cdr3_aa: CASSPRDRVGGYTF

clone_size: many
d_call: NA
j_call: TRBJ2-1
v_call: TRBV6-5
cdr3_nt: TGTGCCAGCAGTCCGGTTGTTCGTGCCAATGAGCAGTTCTTC
cdr3_aa: CASSPVVRANEQFF

clone_size: many
d_call: NA
j_call: TRBJ2-5
v_call: TRBV6-1
cdr3_nt: TGTGCCAGCAGCGCCGGGACGGCCGGTTCCATCAAAGAGACCCAGTACTTC
cdr3_aa: CASSAGTAGSIKETQYF

clone_size: few
d_call: NA
j_call: TRBJ2-1
v_call: TRBV21-1
cdr3_nt: TGTGCCAGCAGCAAAAGCGAGGGTGATGAGCAGTTCTTC
cdr3_aa: CASSKSEGDEQFF

clone_size: once
d_call: NA
j_call: TRBJ2-1
v_call: TRBV6-2/TRBV6-3
cdr3_nt: TGTGCCAGCAGGGCAGGGGGGAGCTCCTACAATGAGCAGTTCTTC
cdr3_aa: CASRAGGSSYNEQFF

clone_size: few
d_call: NA
j_call: TRBJ2-7
v_call: TRBV4-3
cdr3_nt: TGCGCCAGCAGCCAAGATGTCCAGACCTTCTACGAGCAGTACTTC
cdr3_aa: CASSQDVQTFYEQYF

clone_size: NA
d_call: NA
j_call: TRBJ2-3
v_call: TRBV29-1
cdr3_nt: TGCAGCGTTCGGTTGTTAGGTTTGGATACGCAGTATTTT
cdr3_aa: CSVRLLGLDTQYF

clone_size: NA
d_call: NA
j_call: TRBJ1-2
v_call: TRBV7-2
cdr3_nt: TGTGCCAGCAGCCTACAATCAGGGAGCACCTCCTATGGCTACACCTTC
cdr3_aa: CASSLQSGSTSYGYTF

clone_size: NA
d_call: NA
j_call: TRBJ2-1
v_call: TRBV4-3
cdr3_nt: TGCGCCAGCAGCCAAGTGGAGGCGGGGCCTGAGCAGTTCTTC
cdr3_aa: CASSQVEAGPEQFF

clone_size: few
d_call: NA
j_call: TRBJ2-1
v_call: TRBV6-2/TRBV6-3
cdr3_nt: TGTGCCAGCAGTTCTAGTTACGATGAGCAGTTCTTC
cdr3_aa: CASSSSYDEQFF

clone_size: NA
d_call: TRBD2
j_call: TRBJ2-3
v_call: TRBV20-1
cdr3_nt: TGCAGTGCCAGGGGACAGGGGACTAGCGGGAGGTCGGTAGATACGCAGTATTTT
cdr3_aa: CSARGQGTSGRSVDTQYF

clone_size: few
d_call: NA
j_call: TRBJ2-3
v_call: TRBV7-2
cdr3_nt: TGTGCCAGCAGCCTCACCGCTTTCCCGACCCTTGCAGATACGCAGTATTTT
cdr3_aa: CASSLTAFPTLADTQYF

clone_size: NA
d_call: NA
j_call: TRBJ2-3
v_call: TRBV7-2
cdr3_nt: TGTGCCAGCAGCTTAGTTGTGGATACGCAGTATTTT
cdr3_aa: CASSLVVDTQYF

clone_size: few
d_call: TRBD2
j_call: TRBJ2-1
v_call: TRBV7-3
cdr3_nt: TGTGCCAGCAGCTCGCCCACTAGCGGAAATGAGCAGTTCTTC
cdr3_aa: CASSSPTSGNEQFF

clone_size: once
d_call: TRBD1
j_call: TRBJ1-2
v_call: TRBV9
cdr3_nt: TGTGCCAGCAGCCCCCCGGGGGGGACAGGGGATTTCGGCTACACCTTC
cdr3_aa: CASSPPGGTGDFGYTF

clone_size: NA
d_call: NA
j_call: TRBJ2-5
v_call: TRBV20-1
cdr3_nt: TGCAGTGCTAGAGTCCCAGGTTGGCTCCCAGAGACCCAGTACTTC
cdr3_aa: CSARVPGWLPETQYF

clone_size: NA
d_call: TRBD2
j_call: TRBJ2-3
v_call: TRBV25-1
cdr3_nt: TGTGCCAGTTCGGGGGGGGGGACAGATACGCAGTATTTT
cdr3_aa: CASSGGGTDTQYF